Following are 15 T cell receptor beta chains from one sample sequenced in a study of blood T cell repertoires in COVID-19. TCRdb keeps only in-frame clones here, not all; method: immunoSEQ multiplex PCR. The repertoire holds 210,000 or so clones, with around 85% as singletons. The material sequenced was PBMCs or T cells enriched from blood (not recorded which). Every receptor here comes from a woman between 45 and 60 years old in a cohort exposed to, infected with or recovered from COVID-19 (not recorded which).

V and J are TRBV9 and TRBJ2-2, with 11 bases lining up with TRBD2. Per germline, CDR1 SGDLS and CDR2 YYNGEE. V dropped 4 bases and J dropped 6; count of bases not matched to a gene: 5. This CDR3 has 15 residues. CDR3 loop: CASSPGLAVPGELFF. In DNA form, the CDR3 reads TGTGCCAGCAGCCCGGGACTAGCGGTTCCCGGGGAGCTGTTTTTT.

This chain uses TRBV24-1 with TRBJ2-7; D call uncertain. The germline V and J ends were trimmed by 0 bases and 3 bases, with 11 bases remaining between them. In germline, CDR1 is KGHDR, CDR2 SFDVKD. The length of the CDR3 is 15 residues. CDR3 in amino acids: CATSDLPQVHYEQYF. The CDR3 nucleotides read TGTGCCACCAGTGATTTGCCTCAGGTCCACTACGAGCAGTACTTC.

The chain couples TRBV7-8 to TRBJ2-5, with no clear D. The V gene's germline CDR1 is SGHVS and CDR2 FQNEAQ. This CDR3 spans 12 amino acids. The V end lost 5 bases, the J end lost 4 bases, and 8 bases lay between the germline ends. CDR3: CASSLPGETQYF. The CDR3 DNA reads TGTGCCAGCAGCCTACCCGGAGAGACCCAGTACTTC.

This clone was picked up one time. The chain has TRBV5-6 and TRBJ2-7; 9 bases match TRBD1. The ends lost 3 bases at V and 3 bases at J; junction bases unmatched: 10. Germline V gene data show CDR1 as SGHDT and CDR2 as YYEEEE. The CDR3 is 16 residues long. Written as DNA, the CDR3 is TGTGCCAGCAGCTCGGAACGCCGGACAGGGGTCTACGAGCAGTACTTC. Translation: CASSSERRTGVYEQYF.

The chain carries TRBV7-8 and TRBJ1-5, with 7 nucleotides matching TRBD1. This CDR3 is built from 16 residues. The V segment lost 4 bases and the J segment 7 bases; nucleotides outside the gene matches: 13. Germline V lookup: CDR1 SGHVS, CDR2 FQNEAQ. CDR3 nucleotides: TGTGCCAGCAGCTCCGGTGCCGGGACAGATTCCCAGCCCCAGCATTTT. Protein: CASSSGAGTDSQPQHF.

The table lists this clone with a few counts. This chain joins TRBV5-1 and TRBJ2-7; D is perhaps TRBD1 (5 bases). From germline, CDR1 is SGHRS and CDR2 YFSETQ. The V end was cut by 0 bases, the J end by 7 bases, with 14 bases between. This CDR3 has 14 amino acids. The CDR3 sequence: CASSLDPGLPEQYF. As DNA, the CDR3 is TGCGCCAGCAGCTTGGATCCAGGGCTCCCGGAGCAGTACTTC.

This clone was seen just once. This chain uses TRBV7-9 with TRBJ1-1, with 8 bases matching TRBD1. The ends lost 5 bases at V and 4 bases at J; junction bases unmatched: 6. The CDR3 contains 14 residues. In germline, CDR1 is SEHNR, CDR2 FQNEAQ (reference sequence). CDR3 residues: CASSTGTGSTEAFF. CDR3 nucleotide sequence: TGTGCCAGCAGCACAGGGACAGGCAGCACTGAAGCTTTCTTT.

The genes are TRBV7-2 and TRBJ1-2; 11 positions agree with TRBD1. The CDR3 extends over 17 amino acids. V lost 4 bases, J lost 4 bases, and 11 bases stayed unmatched. The germline V gene encodes CDR1 SGHTA and CDR2 FQGNSA. In DNA, the CDR3 is TGTGCCAGCAGCTATTCCGGGACAGGGGGTTCGGCCTATGGCTACACCTTC. Translating it yields CASSYSGTGGSAYGYTF.

The CDR3 is CASSWLRTSAAGELFF. CDR3 nucleotides: TGTGCCAGCAGTTGGCTTAGGACTAGCGCGGCCGGGGAGCTGTTTTTT. The chain uses TRBV2 and TRBJ2-2; the match to TRBD2 covers 9 bases. The CDR3 spans 16 residues. Trimming at V came to 5 bases and at J to 6 bases, leaving 10 bases not matched to a gene. Germline loops: CDR1 SNHLY, CDR2 FYNNEI.

The chain carries TRBV3-1 (or the pseudogene TRBV3-2) and TRBJ1-6; D gene ambiguous. Trimming pared 5 bases from V and 11 bases from J, leaving 16 bases between. Germline CDR1 and CDR2: LGHDT and YNNKEL (reference sequence). This CDR3 has 14 amino acids. The CDR3: CASSSTRDTPPLHF. CDR3 coding DNA: TGTGCCAGCAGCTCGACCCGCGACACCCCACCCCTCCACTTT.

V is TRBV7-3 and J is TRBJ2-1; D might be TRBD2 (5 bases). The V and J ends lost 1 base and 12 bases respectively, with 16 bases between them. The germline gives CDR1 SGHTA, CDR2 FQGTGA. The CDR3 is made up of 14 amino acids. The CDR3 sequence: CASSLRVDGGRQFF. CDR3 DNA sequence: TGTGCCAGCAGCTTAAGGGTGGACGGAGGACGGCAGTTCTTC.

The rearrangement joins TRBV9 to TRBJ2-1, with D possibly being TRBD2 (6 bases). Germline V gene data show CDR1 as SGDLS and CDR2 as YYNGEE. Trimming pared 4 bases from V and 3 bases from J, leaving 14 bases between. The CDR3 is 15 residues long. This CDR3 is CASSSRLVGYNEQFF. The CDR3 DNA sequence: TGTGCCAGCAGCTCCCGACTAGTCGGCTACAATGAGCAGTTCTTC.

The chain is built from TRBV7-2 and TRBJ2-5; D may be TRBD2 (6 bases). The V end was cut by 2 bases, the J end by 5 bases, with 9 bases between. Germline loops: CDR1 SGHTA, CDR2 FQGNSA. This CDR3 comprises 13 residues. The CDR3, as DNA: TGTGCCAGCAGCTTACGGAGCGGGGAGACCCAGTACTTC. Its protein product is CASSLRSGETQYF.

The chain couples TRBV6-5 to TRBJ1-1; D is perhaps TRBD1 (5 bases). Germline V gives CDR1 MNHEY, CDR2 SVGAGI. Trimming removed 6 bases from V and 1 base from J, with 9 bases in between. The CDR3 covers 13 residues. CDR3 region: CASSRAPNTEAFF. CDR3 DNA sequence: TGTGCCAGCAGCAGGGCCCCGAACACTGAAGCTTTCTTT.

V gene TRBV27 combines with J gene TRBJ1-5, with 9 bases that match TRBD1. The germline gives CDR1 MNHEY, CDR2 SMNVEV (reference sequence). V was pared by 1 base and J by 6 bases, with 4 bases of the junction left unmatched. The CDR3 sequence is 15 residues long. CDR3 region: CASSLYAGQGQPQHF. In DNA, the CDR3 is TGTGCCAGCAGTTTATATGCGGGACAGGGTCAGCCCCAGCATTTT.